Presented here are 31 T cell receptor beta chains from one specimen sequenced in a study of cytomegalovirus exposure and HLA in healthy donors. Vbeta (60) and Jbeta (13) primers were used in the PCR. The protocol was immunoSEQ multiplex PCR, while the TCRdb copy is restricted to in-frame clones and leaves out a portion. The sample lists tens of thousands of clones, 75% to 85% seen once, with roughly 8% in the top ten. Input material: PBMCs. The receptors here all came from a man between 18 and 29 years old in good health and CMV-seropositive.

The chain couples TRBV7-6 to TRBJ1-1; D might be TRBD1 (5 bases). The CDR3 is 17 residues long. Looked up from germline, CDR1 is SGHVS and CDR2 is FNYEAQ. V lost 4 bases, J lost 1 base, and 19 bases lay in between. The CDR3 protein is CASSSARGREENTEAFF. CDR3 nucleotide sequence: TGTGCCAGCAGCTCGGCTAGGGGCCGCGAGGAGAACACTGAAGCTTTCTTT.

The CDR3 loop reads CASSQDVRTQYF. CDR3 nucleotides: TGTGCCAGCAGCCAAGATGTGAGGACCCAGTACTTC. The chain links TRBV4-2 to TRBJ2-5; D is unresolved. This CDR3 region has 12 residues. From germline, CDR1 is LGHNA and CDR2 YNFKEQ. Trimming removed 0 bases at V and 7 bases at J, with 6 bases between.

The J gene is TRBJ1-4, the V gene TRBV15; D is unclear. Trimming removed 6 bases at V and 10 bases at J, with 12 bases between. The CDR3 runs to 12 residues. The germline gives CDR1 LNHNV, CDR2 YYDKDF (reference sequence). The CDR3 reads CATREGVGKLFF. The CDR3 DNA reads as TGTGCCACCAGAGAGGGCGTAGGAAAACTGTTTTTT.

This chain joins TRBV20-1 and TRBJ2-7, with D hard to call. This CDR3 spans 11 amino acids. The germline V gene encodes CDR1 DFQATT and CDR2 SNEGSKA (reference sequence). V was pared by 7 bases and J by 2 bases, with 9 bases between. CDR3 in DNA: TGCAGTGTTTCGTTAGCCTACGAGCAGTACTTC. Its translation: CSVSLAYEQYF.

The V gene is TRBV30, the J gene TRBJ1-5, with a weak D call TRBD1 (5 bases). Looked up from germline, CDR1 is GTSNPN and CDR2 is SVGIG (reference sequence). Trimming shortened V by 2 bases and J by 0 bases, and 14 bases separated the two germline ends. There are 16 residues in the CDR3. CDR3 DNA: TGTGCCTGGAGTCCACGAGACAGAAATAGCAATCAGCCCCAGCATTTT. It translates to CAWSPRDRNSNQPQHF.

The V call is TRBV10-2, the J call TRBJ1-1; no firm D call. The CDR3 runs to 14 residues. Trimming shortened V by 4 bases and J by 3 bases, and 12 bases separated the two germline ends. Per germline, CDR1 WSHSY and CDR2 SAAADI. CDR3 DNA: TGCGCCAGCAGTGGTTGGTTAGAAGACACTGAAGCTTTCTTT. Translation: CASSGWLEDTEAFF.

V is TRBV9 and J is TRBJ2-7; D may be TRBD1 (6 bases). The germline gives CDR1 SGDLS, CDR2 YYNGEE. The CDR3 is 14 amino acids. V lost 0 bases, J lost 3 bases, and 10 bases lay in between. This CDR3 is CASSVEGESYEQYF. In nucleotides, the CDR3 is TGTGCCAGCAGCGTAGAGGGGGAGAGCTACGAGCAGTACTTC.

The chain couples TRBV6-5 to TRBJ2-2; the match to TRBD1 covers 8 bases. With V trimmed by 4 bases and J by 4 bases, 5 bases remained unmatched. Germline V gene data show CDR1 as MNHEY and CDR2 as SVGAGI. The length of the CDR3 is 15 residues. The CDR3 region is CASSSPGGITGELFF. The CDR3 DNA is TGTGCCAGCAGTTCCCCAGGGGGCATCACCGGGGAGCTGTTTTTT.

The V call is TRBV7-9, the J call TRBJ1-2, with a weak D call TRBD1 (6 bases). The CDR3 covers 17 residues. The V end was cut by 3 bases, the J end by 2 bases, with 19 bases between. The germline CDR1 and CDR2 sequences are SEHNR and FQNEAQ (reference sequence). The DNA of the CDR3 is TGTGCCAGCAGCTTTCCCGCCCTACAACAGGGAAACTATGGCTACACCTTC. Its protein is CASSFPALQQGNYGYTF.

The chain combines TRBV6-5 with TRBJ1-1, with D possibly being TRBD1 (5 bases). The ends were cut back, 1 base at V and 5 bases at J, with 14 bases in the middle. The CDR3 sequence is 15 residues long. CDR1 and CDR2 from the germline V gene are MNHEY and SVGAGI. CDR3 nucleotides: TGTGCCAGCAGTTACTACCCAGGGCGAGGAACTGAAGCTTTCTTT. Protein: CASSYYPGRGTEAFF.

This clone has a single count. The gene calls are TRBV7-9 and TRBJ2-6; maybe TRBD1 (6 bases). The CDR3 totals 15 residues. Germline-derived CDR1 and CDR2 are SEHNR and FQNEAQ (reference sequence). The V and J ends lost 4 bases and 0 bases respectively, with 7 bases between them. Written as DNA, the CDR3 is TGTGCCAGCAGCTCCAGGGGCTCTGGGGCCAACGTCCTGACTTTC. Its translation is CASSSRGSGANVLTF. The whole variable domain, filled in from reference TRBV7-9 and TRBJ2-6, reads DTGVSQNPRHKITKRGQNVTFRCDPISEHNRLYWYRQTLGQGPEFLTYFQNEAQLEKSRLLSDRFSAERPKGSFSTLEIQRTEQGDSAMYLCASSSRGSGANVLTFGAGSRLTVL.

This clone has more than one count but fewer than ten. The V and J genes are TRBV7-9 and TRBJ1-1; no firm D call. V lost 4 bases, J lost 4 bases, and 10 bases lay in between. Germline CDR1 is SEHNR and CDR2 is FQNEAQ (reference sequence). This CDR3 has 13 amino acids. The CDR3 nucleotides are TGTGCCAGCAGCTCCCCTCCTAGCACTGAAGCTTTCTTT. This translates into CASSSPPSTEAFF.

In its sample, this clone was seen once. In nucleotides, the CDR3 is TGTGCCAGCAGTCAACAGGGGGGGGGTGAAAAACTGTTTTTT. Protein sequence: CASSQQGGGEKLFF. This rearrangement joins TRBV25-1 to TRBJ1-4, with TRBD1 matching 8 bases. V lost 5 bases and J lost 7; bases outside the gene matches: 6. The CDR3 extends over 14 amino acids. Per the germline V gene, CDR1 is MGHDK and CDR2 is SYGVNS.

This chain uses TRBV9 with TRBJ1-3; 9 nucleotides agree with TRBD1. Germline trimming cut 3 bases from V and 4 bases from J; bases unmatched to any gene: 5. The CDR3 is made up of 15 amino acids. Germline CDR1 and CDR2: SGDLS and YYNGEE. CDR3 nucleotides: TGTGCCAGCAGCGGCGGACAGGGGCAAGGAAACACCATATATTTT. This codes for CASSGGQGQGNTIYF.

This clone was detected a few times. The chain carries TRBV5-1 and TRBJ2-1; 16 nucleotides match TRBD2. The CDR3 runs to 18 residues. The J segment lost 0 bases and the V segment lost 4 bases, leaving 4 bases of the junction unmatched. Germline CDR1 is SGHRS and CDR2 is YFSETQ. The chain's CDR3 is CASSTGLAGGASYNEQFF. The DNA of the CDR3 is TGCGCCAGCAGCACGGGACTAGCGGGAGGGGCCTCCTACAATGAGCAGTTCTTC.

The CDR3 nucleotides read TGTGCCAGCAGTGACGGGGAAGGGGGCGCAGATACGCAGTATTTT. Its translation is CASSDGEGGADTQYF. V and J are TRBV6-4 and TRBJ2-3; TRBD1 agrees at 7 bases. The CDR3 runs 15 residues. Germline V gene data show CDR1 as MRHNA and CDR2 as SNTAGT. V lost 2 bases, J lost 4 bases, and 6 bases stayed unmatched.

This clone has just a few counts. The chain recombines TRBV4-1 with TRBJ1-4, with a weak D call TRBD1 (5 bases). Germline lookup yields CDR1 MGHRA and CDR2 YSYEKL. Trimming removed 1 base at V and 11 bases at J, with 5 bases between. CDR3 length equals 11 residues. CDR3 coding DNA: TGCGCCAGCAGCCAAGGGGGCAAACTGTTTTTT. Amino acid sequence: CASSQGGKLFF.

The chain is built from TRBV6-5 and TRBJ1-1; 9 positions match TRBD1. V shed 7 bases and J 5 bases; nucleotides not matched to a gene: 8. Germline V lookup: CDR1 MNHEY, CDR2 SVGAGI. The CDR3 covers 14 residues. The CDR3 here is CASTNRGHGTEAFF. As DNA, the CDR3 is TGTGCCAGCACCAACAGGGGGCATGGAACTGAAGCTTTCTTT.

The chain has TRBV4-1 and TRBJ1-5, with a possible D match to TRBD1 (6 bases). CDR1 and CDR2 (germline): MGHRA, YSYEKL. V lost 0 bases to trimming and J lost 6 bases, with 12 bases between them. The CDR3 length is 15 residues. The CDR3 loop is CASSQDNGRGQPQHF. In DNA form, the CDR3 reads TGCGCCAGCAGCCAAGATAACGGCAGGGGTCAGCCCCAGCATTTT.

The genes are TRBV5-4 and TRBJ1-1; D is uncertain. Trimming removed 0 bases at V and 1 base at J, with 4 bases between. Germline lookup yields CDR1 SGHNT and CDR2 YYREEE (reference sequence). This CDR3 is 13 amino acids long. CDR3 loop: CASSLVANTEAFF. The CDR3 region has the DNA TGTGCCAGCAGCTTGGTGGCGAACACTGAAGCTTTCTTT.

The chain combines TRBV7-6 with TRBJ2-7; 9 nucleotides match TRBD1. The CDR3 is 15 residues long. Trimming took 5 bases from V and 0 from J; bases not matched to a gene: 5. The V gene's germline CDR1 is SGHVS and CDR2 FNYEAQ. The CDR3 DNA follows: TGTGCCAGCAGCAAGGGACAGGGCACCTCCTACGAGCAGTACTTC. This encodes CASSKGQGTSYEQYF.

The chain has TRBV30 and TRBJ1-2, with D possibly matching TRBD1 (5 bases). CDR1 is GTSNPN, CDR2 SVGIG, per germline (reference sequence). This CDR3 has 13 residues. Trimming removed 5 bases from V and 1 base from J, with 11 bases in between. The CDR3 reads CAWAQGYNYGYTF. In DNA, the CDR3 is TGTGCCTGGGCTCAGGGTTATAACTATGGCTACACCTTC.

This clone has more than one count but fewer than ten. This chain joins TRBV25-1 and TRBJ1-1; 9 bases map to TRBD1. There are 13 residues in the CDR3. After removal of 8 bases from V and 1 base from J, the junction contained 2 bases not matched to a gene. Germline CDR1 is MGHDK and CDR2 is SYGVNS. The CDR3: CASRGQGNTEAFF. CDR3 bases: TGTGCCAGCCGGGGACAGGGGAACACTGAAGCTTTCTTT.

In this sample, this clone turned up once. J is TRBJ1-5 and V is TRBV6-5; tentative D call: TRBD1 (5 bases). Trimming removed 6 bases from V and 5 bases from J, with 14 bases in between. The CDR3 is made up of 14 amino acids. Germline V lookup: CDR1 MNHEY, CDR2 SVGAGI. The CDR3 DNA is TGTGCCAGCAGCCTCGACAGACGAGATCAGCCCCAGCATTTT. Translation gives CASSLDRRDQPQHF.

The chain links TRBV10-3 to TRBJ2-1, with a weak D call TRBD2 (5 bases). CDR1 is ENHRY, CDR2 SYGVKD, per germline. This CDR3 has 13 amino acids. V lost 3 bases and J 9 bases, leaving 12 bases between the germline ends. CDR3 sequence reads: CAISDLLRGEQFF. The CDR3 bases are TGTGCCATCAGTGACCTCCTCCGGGGTGAGCAGTTCTTC.

This chain's CDR3 is CASSSATGSNYGYTF. CDR3 nucleotides: TGTGCCAGCAGCTCAGCGACAGGGTCCAACTATGGCTACACCTTC. The chain couples TRBV7-9 to TRBJ1-2, with TRBD1 identical over 7 bases. Per germline, CDR1 SEHNR and CDR2 FQNEAQ (reference sequence). The CDR3 is 15 residues long. The trim removed 4 bases at V and 2 bases at J, leaving 7 bases unmatched.

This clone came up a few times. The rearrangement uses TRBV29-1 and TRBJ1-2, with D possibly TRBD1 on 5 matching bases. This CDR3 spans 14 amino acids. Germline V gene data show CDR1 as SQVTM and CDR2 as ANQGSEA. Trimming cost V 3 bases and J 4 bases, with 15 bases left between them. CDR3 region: CSVEVPGTLYGYTF. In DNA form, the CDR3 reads TGCAGCGTTGAGGTACCCGGGACTCTCTATGGCTACACCTTC.

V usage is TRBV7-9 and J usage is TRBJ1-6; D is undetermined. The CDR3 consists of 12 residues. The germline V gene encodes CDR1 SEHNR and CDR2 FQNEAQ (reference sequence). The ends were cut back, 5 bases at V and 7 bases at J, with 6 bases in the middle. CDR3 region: CASSQQNSPLHF. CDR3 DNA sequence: TGTGCCAGCAGCCAACAGAATTCACCCCTCCACTTT.

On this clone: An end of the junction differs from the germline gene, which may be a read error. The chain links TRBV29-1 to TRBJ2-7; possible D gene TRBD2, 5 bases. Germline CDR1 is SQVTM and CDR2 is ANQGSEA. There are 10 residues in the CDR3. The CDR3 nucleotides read TGCAGCGTTTTTGACTACGAGCGGTACTTC. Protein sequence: CSVFDYERYF.

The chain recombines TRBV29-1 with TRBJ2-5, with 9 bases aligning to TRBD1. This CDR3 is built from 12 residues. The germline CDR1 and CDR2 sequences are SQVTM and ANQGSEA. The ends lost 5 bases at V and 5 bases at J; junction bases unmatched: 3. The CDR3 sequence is CSVIQGAETQYF. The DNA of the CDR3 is TGCAGCGTTATACAGGGGGCGGAGACCCAGTACTTC.

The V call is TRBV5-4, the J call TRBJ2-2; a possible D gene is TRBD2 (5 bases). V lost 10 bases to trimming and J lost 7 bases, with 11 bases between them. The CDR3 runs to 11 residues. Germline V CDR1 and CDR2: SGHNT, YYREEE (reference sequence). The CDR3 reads CAVGRGGELFF. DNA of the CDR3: TGTGCCGTTGGCCGGGGCGGGGAGCTGTTTTTT.